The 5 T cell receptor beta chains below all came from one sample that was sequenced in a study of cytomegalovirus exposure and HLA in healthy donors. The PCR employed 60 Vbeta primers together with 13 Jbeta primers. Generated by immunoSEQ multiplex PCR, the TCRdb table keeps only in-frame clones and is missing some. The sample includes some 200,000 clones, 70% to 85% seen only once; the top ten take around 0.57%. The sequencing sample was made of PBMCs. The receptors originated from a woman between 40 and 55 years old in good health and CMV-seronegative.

The CDR3 DNA follows: TGTGCCAGCAGCTGGGCGGGCTCTGGGGCCAACGTCCTGACTTTC. Translated, it gives CASSWAGSGANVLTF. The rearrangement joins TRBV7-3 to TRBJ2-6, with D maybe TRBD2 (5 bases). The CDR3 covers 15 residues. Trimming stripped 4 bases from V and 0 bases from J, with 7 bases between. CDR1 is SGHTA and CDR2 is FQGTGA in the germline V gene.

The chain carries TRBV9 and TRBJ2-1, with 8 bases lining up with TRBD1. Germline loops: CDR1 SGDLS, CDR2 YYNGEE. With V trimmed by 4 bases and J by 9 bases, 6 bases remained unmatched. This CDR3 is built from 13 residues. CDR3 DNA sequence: TGTGCCAGCAGCACGACAGGGGACATTGAGCAGTTCTTC. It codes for CASSTTGDIEQFF.

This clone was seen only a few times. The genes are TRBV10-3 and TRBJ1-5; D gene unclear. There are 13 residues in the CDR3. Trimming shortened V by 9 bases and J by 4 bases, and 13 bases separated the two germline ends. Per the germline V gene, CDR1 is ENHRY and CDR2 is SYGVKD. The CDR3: CAINNNLNQPQHF. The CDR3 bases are TGTGCCATAAACAACAACCTTAATCAGCCCCAGCATTTT.

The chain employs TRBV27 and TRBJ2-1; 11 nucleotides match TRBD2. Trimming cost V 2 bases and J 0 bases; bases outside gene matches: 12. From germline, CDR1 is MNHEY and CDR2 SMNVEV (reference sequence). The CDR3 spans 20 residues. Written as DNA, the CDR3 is TGTGCCAGCAGTTTAGGGCTAGCGGGGGGCTGGGCCAGCTCCTACAATGAGCAGTTCTTC. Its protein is CASSLGLAGGWASSYNEQFF.

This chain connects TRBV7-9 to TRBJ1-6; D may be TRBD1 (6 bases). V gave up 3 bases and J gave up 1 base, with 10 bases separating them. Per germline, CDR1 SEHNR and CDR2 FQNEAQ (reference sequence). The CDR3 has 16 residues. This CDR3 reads CASSFRGGSYNSPLHF. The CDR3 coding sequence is TGTGCCAGCAGCTTCAGGGGTGGTTCCTATAATTCACCCCTCCACTTT.